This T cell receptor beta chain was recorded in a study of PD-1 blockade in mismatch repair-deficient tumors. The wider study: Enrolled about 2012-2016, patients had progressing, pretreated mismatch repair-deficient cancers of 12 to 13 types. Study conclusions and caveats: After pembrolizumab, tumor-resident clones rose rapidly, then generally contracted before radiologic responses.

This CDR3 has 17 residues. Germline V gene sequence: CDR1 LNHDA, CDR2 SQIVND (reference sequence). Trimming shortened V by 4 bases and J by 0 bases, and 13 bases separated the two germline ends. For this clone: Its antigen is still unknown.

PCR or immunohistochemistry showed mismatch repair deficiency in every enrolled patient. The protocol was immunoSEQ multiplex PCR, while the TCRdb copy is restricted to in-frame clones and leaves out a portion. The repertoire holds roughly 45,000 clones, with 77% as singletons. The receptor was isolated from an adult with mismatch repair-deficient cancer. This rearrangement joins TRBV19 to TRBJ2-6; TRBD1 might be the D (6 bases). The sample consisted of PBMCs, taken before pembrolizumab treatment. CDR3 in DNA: TGTGCCAGTAGTAAACAGACAGGAGACTCTGGGGCCAACGTCCTGACTTTC. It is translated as CASSKQTGDSGANVLTF.